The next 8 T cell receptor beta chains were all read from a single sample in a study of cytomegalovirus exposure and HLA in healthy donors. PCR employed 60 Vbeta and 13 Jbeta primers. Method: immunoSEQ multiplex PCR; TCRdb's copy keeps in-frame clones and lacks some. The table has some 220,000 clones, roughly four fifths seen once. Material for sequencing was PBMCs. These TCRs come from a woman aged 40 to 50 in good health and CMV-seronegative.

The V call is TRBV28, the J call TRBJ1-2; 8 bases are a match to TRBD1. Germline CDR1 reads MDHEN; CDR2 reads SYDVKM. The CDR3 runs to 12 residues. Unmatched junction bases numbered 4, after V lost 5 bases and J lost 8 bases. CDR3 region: CASSGQGGGYTF. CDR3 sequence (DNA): TGTGCCAGCAGTGGACAGGGTGGCGGCTACACCTTC.

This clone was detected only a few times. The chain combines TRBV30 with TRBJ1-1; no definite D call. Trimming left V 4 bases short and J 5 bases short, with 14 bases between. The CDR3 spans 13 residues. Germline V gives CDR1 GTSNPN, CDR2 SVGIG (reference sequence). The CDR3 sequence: CAWNRGPKTEAFF. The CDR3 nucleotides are TGTGCCTGGAATCGTGGCCCCAAGACTGAAGCTTTCTTT. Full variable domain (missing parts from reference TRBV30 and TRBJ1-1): SQTIHQWPATLVQPVGSPLSLECTVEGTSNPNLYWYRQAAGRGLQLLFYSVGIGQISSEVPQNLSASRPQDRQFILSSKKLLLSDSGFYLCAWNRGPKTEAFFGQGTRLTVV.

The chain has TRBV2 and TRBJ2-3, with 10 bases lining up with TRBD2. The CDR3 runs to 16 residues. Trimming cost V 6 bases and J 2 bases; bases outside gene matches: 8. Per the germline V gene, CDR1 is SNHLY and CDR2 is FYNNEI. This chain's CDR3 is CASRELAGRSTDTQYF. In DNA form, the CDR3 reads TGTGCCAGCAGGGAACTAGCGGGGAGATCCACAGATACGCAGTATTTT.

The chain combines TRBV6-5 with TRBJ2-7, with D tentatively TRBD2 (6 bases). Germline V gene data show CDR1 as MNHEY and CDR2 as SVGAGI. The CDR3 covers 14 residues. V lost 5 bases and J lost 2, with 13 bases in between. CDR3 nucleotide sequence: TGTGCCAGCAGTGCCCGGGGGACCACCTACGAGCAGTACTTC. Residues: CASSARGTTYEQYF.

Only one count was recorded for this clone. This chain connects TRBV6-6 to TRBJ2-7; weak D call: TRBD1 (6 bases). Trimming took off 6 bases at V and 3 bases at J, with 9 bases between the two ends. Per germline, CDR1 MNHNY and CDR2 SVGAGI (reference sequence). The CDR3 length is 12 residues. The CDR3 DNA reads TGTGCCAGCAGATCAGGGGACTACGAGCAGTACTTC. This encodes CASRSGDYEQYF.

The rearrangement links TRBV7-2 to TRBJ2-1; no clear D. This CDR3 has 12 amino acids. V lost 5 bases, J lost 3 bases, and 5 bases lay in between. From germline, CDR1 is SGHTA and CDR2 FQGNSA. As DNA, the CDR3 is TGTGCCAGCAGCACGGTCTACAATGAGCAGTTCTTC. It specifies CASSTVYNEQFF.

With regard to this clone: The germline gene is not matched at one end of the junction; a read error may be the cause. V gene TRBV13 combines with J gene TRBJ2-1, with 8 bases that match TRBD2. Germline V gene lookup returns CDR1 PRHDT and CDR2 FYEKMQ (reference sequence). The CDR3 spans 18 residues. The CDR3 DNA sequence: TGTGCCAGCGGCTTGGGACTAGGGGGACCGGGGGAAAGGAATGAGCAGTTCTTC. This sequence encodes CASGLGLGGPGERNEQFF.

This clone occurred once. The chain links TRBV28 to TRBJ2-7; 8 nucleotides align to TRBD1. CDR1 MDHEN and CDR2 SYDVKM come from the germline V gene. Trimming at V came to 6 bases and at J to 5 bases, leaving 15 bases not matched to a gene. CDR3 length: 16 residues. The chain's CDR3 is CASRAASGQGADEQYF. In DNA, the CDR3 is TGTGCCAGCAGGGCGGCCTCTGGACAGGGAGCAGACGAGCAGTACTTC. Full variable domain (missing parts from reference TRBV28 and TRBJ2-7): DVKVTQSSRYLVKRTGEKVFLECVQDMDHENMFWYRQDPGLGLRLIYFSYDVKMKEKGDIPEGYSVSREKKERFSLILESASTNQTSMYLCASRAASGQGADEQYFGPGTRLTVT.